A selection of T cell receptor beta chains follows, all from one sample in a study of OX40 agonist ivuxolimab in advanced cancers. TCRdb's copy holds only in-frame clones and misses some; the assay was immunoSEQ multiplex PCR. The sample records fewer than 70,000 clones, about 91% being singletons. Sample: CD4+ or CD8+ T cells sorted from blood, taken in a trial of the OX40 agonist ivuxolimab. These receptors were collected from an adult with an advanced solid tumor such as melanoma, head and neck, liver or kidney cancer. CDR3s include the opening cysteine and the closing phenylalanine or tryptophan.

>TRBV2|TRBJ2-1
CASSDYGREGLNEQFF
>TRBV7-9|TRBJ2-1
CASSLSLLASSYNEQFF
>TRBV2|TRBJ2-5
CASSEHGGQGETQYF
>TRBV4-1|TRBJ1-5
CASSQVADGDNQPQHF
>TRBV5-4|TRBJ2-5
CASSSLAETQETQYF
>TRBV10-2|TRBJ2-1
CASSESRAAYNEQFF
>TRBV29-1|TRBJ1-1
CSGGGDLRDTEAFF
>TRBV9|TRBJ2-7
CASSFRADPYEQYF
>TRBV19|TRBJ2-7
CASSPGRDEQYF
>TRBV29-1|TRBJ1-4
CSVPTVGTGSEKLFF
>TRBV12-5|TRBJ2-1
CASGLFAAFNEQFF
>TRBV11-2|TRBJ1-1
CASSLNYGAGTFVNTEAFF
>TRBV7-8|TRBJ2-7
CASSLAHSWDSYEQYF
>TRBV6-1|TRBJ1-2
CASSLLQGADGYTF
>TRBV28|TRBJ2-3
CASRGTGGYTDTQYF
>TRBV6-4|TRBJ1-4
CASSDPSRTGTGRGKGEKLFF
>TRBV28|TRBJ2-7
CASSTLTGYEQYF
>TRBV18|TRBJ2-3
CASSPSPDRGGLAGPADTQYF
>TRBV4-1|TRBJ2-1
CASSARDTGRAWSYNEQFF
>TRBV10-2|TRBJ1-2
CASSEAGMLGYTF
>TRBV7-2|TRBJ2-7
CASSLPGAYEQYF
>TRBV9|TRBJ2-3
CASSVELAGVPTDTQYF
>TRBV19|TRBJ1-2
CASSPREGITLYGYTF
>TRBV25-1|TRBJ1-2
CASSEGGAGYTF
>TRBV13|TRBJ2-7
CASSLNGLAETSYEQYF
>TRBV7-9|TRBJ2-1
CASSPGGPDEQFF
>TRBV7-9|TRBJ1-4
CASSLEDRPNEKLFF
>TRBV5-1|TRBJ2-3
CASSLDPELGNTDTQYF
>TRBV27|TRBJ2-7
CASSFGTGSYEQYF
>TRBV5-6|TRBJ2-7
CASSGMSYEQYF
>TRBV10-1|TRBJ2-2
CASRHIATTGELFF